The 10 T cell receptor beta chains listed next were all sequenced from one sample in a study of regulatory T cells in long-lasting Graves disease. Arm-PCR of CDR3 regions with iRepertoire HTBI primers generated TCR beta libraries. TCRdb re-called the multiplex PCR reads with MiXCR, one entry per CDR3 protein. The sample has some 250,000 distinct CDR3 sequences, about 17% seen once; the top ten hold about 15%. Time point meaning: newly diagnosed GD, antithyroid drugs for less than 3 months. PBMC-derived RNA was used for the TCR library. Another study also made use of these data, one on T cells in Graves' hyperthyroidism and ophthalmopathy.

The material sequenced was peripheral blood mononuclear cells (PBMCs), taken at new diagnosis, from a patient treated with antithyroid drugs. The receptor set was obtained from a woman in her thirties with Graves disease.

This clonotype turned up a few times. The J gene is TRBJ2-3, the V gene TRBV18, with 8 bases that match TRBD1. The J segment lost 5 bases and the V segment lost 2 bases, leaving 6 bases of the junction unmatched. This CDR3 has 15 residues. From germline, CDR1 is KGHSH and CDR2 LQKENI. CDR3 residues: CASSPYQGAKDTQYF. The DNA for the CDR3 is TGTGCCAGCTCACCATATCAGGGGGCCAAAGATACGCAGTATTTT. The variable domain in full, with the rest retrieved from reference TRBV18 and TRBJ2-3, is NAGVMQNPRHLVRRRGQEARLRCSPMKGHSHVYWYRQLPEEGLKFMVYLQKENIIDESGMPKERFSAEFPKEGPSILRIQQVVRGDSAAYFCASSPYQGAKDTQYFGPGTRLTVL.

The table lists this clonotype with many counts. The V gene is TRBV12-5, the J gene TRBJ2-7, with D perhaps given as TRBD1 or TRBD2 (5 bases each). Trimming left V 5 bases short and J 3 bases short, with 11 bases between. The CDR3 is 13 amino acids. Germline V gene lookup returns CDR1 LGHNT and CDR2 FRNRAP. The CDR3 protein is CASGRDGGYEQYF. The CDR3 DNA reads TGTGCTAGTGGTCGGGACGGAGGCTACGAGCAGTACTTC.

There are many counts of this clonotype. This chain connects TRBV11-2 to TRBJ1-3, with D tentatively TRBD1 (5 bases). V lost 2 bases and J 0 bases, leaving 20 bases between the germline ends. Germline loops: CDR1 SGHAT, CDR2 FQNNGV. This CDR3 is built from 19 residues. CDR3 region: CASSLSLSYRPPSGNTIYF. The CDR3 nucleotides read TGTGCCAGCAGCTTATCCCTATCCTACAGGCCGCCCTCTGGAAACACCATATATTTT.

This clonotype was detected ten times or more. The chain couples TRBV7-3 to TRBJ1-3, with D uncertain. From germline, CDR1 is SGHTA and CDR2 FQGTGA. V was shortened by 4 bases and J by 1 base, with 8 bases between the two germline ends. CDR3 length equals 14 residues. The CDR3 bases are TGTGCCAGCAGCTCTACTGCGTCTGGAAACACCATATATTTT. Translated: CASSSTASGNTIYF.

Note on this clonotype: This may be a read error: a much more frequent sequence differs by one nucleotide. The chain has TRBV12-3 or TRBV12-4 and TRBJ2-7; 10 positions match TRBD2. This CDR3 has 14 residues. The CDR3 DNA is TGTGCCCGCAGCAAGCGGGGGGGCCCCTACGAGCAGTACTTC. Residues: CARSKRGGPYEQYF.

Many counts were recorded for this clonotype. V is TRBV27 and J is TRBJ2-5; possibly TRBD1 for D (5 bases). Per germline, CDR1 MNHEY and CDR2 SMNVEV (reference sequence). V gave up 2 bases and J gave up 4 bases, with 11 bases separating them. There are 14 residues in the CDR3. In nucleotides, the CDR3 is TGTGCCAGCAGTTTAAGGGGCAAGCCAGAGACCCAGTACTTC. The encoded protein is CASSLRGKPETQYF.

This clonotype was seen repeatedly, ten times or more. J is TRBJ2-7 and V is TRBV6-5; no definite D call. The CDR3 totals 13 residues. V was shortened by 3 bases and J by 5 bases, with 11 bases between the two germline ends. In germline, CDR1 is MNHEY, CDR2 SVGAGI. As DNA, the CDR3 is TGTGCCAGCAGTTATCGGGCGAACGACGAGCAGTACTTC. It codes for CASSYRANDEQYF.

Comment on this clonotype: A much larger clone lies one base from this, so it may be a read error. V and J are TRBV6-2 or TRBV6-3 and TRBJ1-2; D is ambiguous. V shed 5 bases and J shed 4 bases, with 11 bases lying between them. Germline V lookup: CDR1 MNHEY, CDR2 SVGEGT. The CDR3 is 13 amino acids. The CDR3 spells CASSEVAVYGYTF. CDR3 DNA sequence: TGTGCCAGCAGTGAGGTAGCAGTCTATGGCTACACCTTC.

Concerning this clonotype: It is likely a read error, because the conserved phenylalanine at the end of the CDR3 is missing. This rearrangement joins TRBV12-3 or TRBV12-4 to TRBJ2-7, with D perhaps being TRBD1 or TRBD2 (6 bases each). CDR3 size: 15 residues. Trimming removed 2 bases from V and 0 bases from J, with 11 bases in between. The CDR3 bases are TGTGCCAGCAGTTTAAAGGGGGGAAGCTCCTACGAGCAGTACCTC. Amino acids: CASSLKGGSSYEQYL.

This clonotype was seen ten or more times. The chain has TRBV10-3 and TRBJ1-1; D is ambiguous. Germline CDR1 reads ENHRY; CDR2 reads SYGVKD. The CDR3 totals 15 residues. V was clipped by 2 bases and J by 0 bases, with 10 bases between them. Here the CDR3 DNA reads TGTGCCATCAGTGAGGTTCCGAATATGAACACTGAAGCTTTCTTT. Protein sequence: CAISEVPNMNTEAFF.